The T cell receptor beta chain described here comes from a study of blood T cell repertoires in COVID-19. Study-wide context: COVID-19 samples collected from the United States, Italy and Spain covered acute and convalescent phases. T cells, B-cell-depleted T cells, or PBMCs supplied cDNA or gDNA.

CDR3 length: 14 residues. V was shortened by 6 bases and J by 0 bases, with 11 bases between the two germline ends. Germline CDR1 is KGHSH and CDR2 is LQKENI. This clone was detected only a few times. This specimen includes other DNA sequences encoding the same CDR3. Followed over time, Seattle patients had been enrolled while infection was active. Authors' methods: Quantification of nucleated cells was approximated via reference gene primer amplification. The assay was immunoSEQ multiplex PCR, and TCRdb's table has in-frame clones only and misses some. V and J calls and clone size are given by that table; D and trimming were obtained from the DNA. The data contain 100,000 to 150,000 clones, around 89% of them singletons.

This chain connects TRBV18 to TRBJ1-1; tentatively, D is TRBD1 (6 bases). Sequencing was performed on peripheral blood. This clonotype was sampled from a man in his 60s with COVID-19, enrolled during active disease. CDR3 DNA sequence: TGTGCCAGCTCGCCTGGACAGATGAACACTGAAGCTTTCTTT. Residues: CASSPGQMNTEAFF.